The 3 T cell receptor beta chains below all came from one sample that was sequenced in a study of radiotherapy plus CTLA-4 blockade in lung cancer. Profiled with immunoSEQ multiplex PCR; TCRdb holds only in-frame clones, not every one. The repertoire consists of about 86,000 clones, with less than 90% occurring once and the leading ten covering 0.75% to 0.85%. This sample comprised peripheral blood, obtained from a patient treated with radiotherapy plus ipilimumab. The receptors come from a human donor with non-small cell lung cancer who had stable disease on radiotherapy plus ipilimumab.

On this clone itself: The sample contains more than one DNA sequence encoding this CDR3. V is TRBV30 and J is TRBJ2-5, with a weak D call TRBD2 (6 bases). This CDR3 has 15 residues. V lost 3 bases and J lost 3, with 17 bases in between. Germline V gene sequence: CDR1 GTSNPN, CDR2 SVGIG (reference sequence). The CDR3, as DNA: TGTGCCTGGAGGCGGGGTCGGGGGACGAAAGAGACCCAGTACTTC. The encoded protein is CAWRRGRGTKETQYF.

The table lists this clone with a few counts. The chain links TRBV29-1 to TRBJ2-1; D not certain. The CDR3 sequence is 10 residues long. V gave up 5 bases and J gave up 5 bases, with 4 bases separating them. The germline V gene has CDR1 SQVTM and CDR2 ANQGSEA. Here the CDR3 DNA reads TGCAGCGTTTATAACAATGAGCAGTTCTTC. This translates into CSVYNNEQFF.

The chain employs TRBV5-6 and TRBJ1-1, with unresolved D. The germline gives CDR1 SGHDT, CDR2 YYEEEE. The V and J ends lost 1 base and 0 bases respectively, with 4 bases between them. This CDR3 has 13 amino acids. The CDR3 DNA sequence: TGTGCCAGCAGCTTGCAGATGAACACTGAAGCTTTCTTT. Protein: CASSLQMNTEAFF.